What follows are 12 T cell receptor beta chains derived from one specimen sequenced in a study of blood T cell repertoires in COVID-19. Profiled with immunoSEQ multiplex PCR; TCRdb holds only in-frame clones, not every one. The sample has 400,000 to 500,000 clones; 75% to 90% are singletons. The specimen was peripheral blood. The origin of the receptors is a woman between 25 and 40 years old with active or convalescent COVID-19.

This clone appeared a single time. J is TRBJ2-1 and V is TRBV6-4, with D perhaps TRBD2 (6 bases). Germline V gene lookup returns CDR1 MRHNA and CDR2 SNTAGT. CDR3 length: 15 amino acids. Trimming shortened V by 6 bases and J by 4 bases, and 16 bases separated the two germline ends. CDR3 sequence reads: CASRKEGASYNEQFF. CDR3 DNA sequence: TGTGCCAGCAGGAAGGAGGGAGCTTCATACAATGAGCAGTTCTTC.

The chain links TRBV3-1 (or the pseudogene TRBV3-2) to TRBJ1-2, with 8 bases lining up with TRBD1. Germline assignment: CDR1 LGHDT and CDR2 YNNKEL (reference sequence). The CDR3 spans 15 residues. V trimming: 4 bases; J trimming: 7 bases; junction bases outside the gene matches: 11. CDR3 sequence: CASSPTPDRGVGYTF. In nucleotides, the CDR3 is TGTGCCAGCAGCCCCACTCCCGACAGGGGTGTTGGCTACACCTTC.

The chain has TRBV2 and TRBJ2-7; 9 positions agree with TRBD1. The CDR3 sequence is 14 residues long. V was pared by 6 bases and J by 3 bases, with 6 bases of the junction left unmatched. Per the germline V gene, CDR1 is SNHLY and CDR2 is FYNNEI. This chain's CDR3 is CASRGTGRSYEQYF. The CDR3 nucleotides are TGTGCCAGCAGGGGGACAGGGAGGAGCTACGAGCAGTACTTC.

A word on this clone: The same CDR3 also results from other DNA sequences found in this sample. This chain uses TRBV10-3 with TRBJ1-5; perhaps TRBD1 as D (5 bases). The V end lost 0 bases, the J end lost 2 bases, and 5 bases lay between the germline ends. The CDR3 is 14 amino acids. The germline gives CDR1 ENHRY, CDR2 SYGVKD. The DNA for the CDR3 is TGTGCCATCAGTGAGTCAGGGGGCAATCAGCCCCAGCATTTT. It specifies CAISESGGNQPQHF.

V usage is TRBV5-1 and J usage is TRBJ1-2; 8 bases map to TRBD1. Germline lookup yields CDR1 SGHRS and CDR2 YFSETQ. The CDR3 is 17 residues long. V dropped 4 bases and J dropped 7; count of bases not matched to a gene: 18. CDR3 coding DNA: TGCGCCAGCAGCGGGACGCGGACAGGGCCGTTCTCGAGTGGCTACACCTTC. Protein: CASSGTRTGPFSSGYTF.

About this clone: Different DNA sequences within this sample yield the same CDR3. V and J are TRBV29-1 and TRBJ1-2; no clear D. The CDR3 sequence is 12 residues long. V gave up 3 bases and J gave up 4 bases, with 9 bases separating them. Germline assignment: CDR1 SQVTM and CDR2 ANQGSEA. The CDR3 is CSVDSGAYGYTF. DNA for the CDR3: TGCAGCGTTGATTCGGGTGCCTATGGCTACACCTTC.

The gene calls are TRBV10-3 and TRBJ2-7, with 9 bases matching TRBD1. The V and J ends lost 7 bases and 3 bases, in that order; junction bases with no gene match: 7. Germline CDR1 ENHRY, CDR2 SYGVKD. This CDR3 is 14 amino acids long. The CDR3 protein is CAITPGQGFYEQYF. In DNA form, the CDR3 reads TGTGCCATCACCCCGGGACAGGGTTTCTACGAGCAGTACTTC.

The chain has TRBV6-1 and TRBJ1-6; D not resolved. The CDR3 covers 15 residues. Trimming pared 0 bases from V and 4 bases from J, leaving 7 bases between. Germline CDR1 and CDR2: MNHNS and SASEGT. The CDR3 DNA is TGTGCCAGCAGTGAAGCGCGGGTTTATAATTCACCCCTCCACTTT. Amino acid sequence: CASSEARVYNSPLHF.

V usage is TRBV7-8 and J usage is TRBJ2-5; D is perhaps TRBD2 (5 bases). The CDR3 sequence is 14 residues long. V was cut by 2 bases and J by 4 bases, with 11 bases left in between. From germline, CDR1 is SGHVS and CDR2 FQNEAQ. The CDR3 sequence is CASSLTSQGETQYF. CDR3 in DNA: TGTGCCAGCAGCTTAACTAGTCAAGGAGAGACCCAGTACTTC.

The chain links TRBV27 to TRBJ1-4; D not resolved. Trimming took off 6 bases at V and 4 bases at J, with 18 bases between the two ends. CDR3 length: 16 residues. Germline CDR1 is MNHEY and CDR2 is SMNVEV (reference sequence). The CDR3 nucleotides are TGTGCCAGCAGGGTCGGGGAGAAACTGCATAATGAAAAACTGTTTTTT. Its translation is CASRVGEKLHNEKLFF.

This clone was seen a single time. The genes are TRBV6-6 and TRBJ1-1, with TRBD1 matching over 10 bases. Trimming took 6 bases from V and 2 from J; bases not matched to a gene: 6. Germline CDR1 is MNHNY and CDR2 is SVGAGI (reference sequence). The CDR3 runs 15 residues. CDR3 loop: CASSDGTGENTEAFF. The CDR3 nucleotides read TGTGCCAGCAGCGACGGGACAGGGGAAAACACTGAAGCTTTCTTT.

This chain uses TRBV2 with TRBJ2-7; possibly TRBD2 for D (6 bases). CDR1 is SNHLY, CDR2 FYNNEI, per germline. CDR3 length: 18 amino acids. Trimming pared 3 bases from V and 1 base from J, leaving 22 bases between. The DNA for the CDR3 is TGTGCCAGCAGTGATGGGCTAGCGTCTAACCTTTTATCCTACGAGCAGTACTTC. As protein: CASSDGLASNLLSYEQYF. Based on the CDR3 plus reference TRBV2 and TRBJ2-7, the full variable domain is EPEVTQTPSHQVTQMGQEVILRCVPISNHLYFYWYRQILGQKVEFLVSFYNNEISEKSEIFDDQFSVERPDGSNFTLKIRSTKLEDSAMYFCASSDGLASNLLSYEQYFGPGTRLTVT.